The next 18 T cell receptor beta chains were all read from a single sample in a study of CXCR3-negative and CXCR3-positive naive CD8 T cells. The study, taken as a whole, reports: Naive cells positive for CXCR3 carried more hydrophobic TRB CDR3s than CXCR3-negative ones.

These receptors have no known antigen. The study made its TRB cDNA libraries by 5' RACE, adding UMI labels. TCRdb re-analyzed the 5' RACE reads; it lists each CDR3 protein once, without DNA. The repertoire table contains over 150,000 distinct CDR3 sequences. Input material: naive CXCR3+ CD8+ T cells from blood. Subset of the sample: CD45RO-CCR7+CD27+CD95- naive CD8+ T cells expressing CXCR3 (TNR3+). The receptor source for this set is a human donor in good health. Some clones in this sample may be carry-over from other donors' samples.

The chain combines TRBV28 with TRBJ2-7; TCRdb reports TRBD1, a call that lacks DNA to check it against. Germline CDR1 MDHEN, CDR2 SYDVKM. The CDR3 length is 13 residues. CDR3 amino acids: CASSLFRGSEQYF.

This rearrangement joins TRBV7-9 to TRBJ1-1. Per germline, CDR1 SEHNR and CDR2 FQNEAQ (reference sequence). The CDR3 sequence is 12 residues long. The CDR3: CASQSGDTEAFF.

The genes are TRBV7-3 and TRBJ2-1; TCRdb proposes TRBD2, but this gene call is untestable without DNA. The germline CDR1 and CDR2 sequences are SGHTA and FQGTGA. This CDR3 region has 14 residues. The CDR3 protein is CASSSGLTYNEQFF.

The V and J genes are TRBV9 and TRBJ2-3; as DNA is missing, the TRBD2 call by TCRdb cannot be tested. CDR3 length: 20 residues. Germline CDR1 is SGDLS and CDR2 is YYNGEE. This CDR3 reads CASSVGGGLAGGRGTDTQYF.

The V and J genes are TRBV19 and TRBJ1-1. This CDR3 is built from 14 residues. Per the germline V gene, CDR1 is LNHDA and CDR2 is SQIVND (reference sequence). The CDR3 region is CASSIGNMNTEAFF. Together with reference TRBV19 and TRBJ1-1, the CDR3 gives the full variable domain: DGGITQSPKYLFRKEGQNVTLSCEQNLNHDAMYWYRQDPGQGLRLIYYSQIVNDFQKGDIAEGYSVSREKKESFPLTVTSAQKNPTAFYLCASSIGNMNTEAFFGQGTRLTVV.

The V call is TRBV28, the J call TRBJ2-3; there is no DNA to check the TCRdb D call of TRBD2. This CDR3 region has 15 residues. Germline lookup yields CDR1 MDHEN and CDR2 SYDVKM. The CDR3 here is CASSPLATGTDTQYF.

CDR3: CASSQDGLVIDTQYF. V is TRBV3-1 and J is TRBJ2-3; there is no DNA to check the TCRdb D call of TRBD2. Germline lookup yields CDR1 LGHDT and CDR2 YNNKEL (reference sequence). This CDR3 is built from 15 residues.

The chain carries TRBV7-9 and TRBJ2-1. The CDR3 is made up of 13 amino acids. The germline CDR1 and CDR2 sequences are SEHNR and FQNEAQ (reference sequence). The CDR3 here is CASSSGNGNEQFF.

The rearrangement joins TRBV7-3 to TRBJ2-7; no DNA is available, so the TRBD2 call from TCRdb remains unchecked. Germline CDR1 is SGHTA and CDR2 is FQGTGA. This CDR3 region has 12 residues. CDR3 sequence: CASSPRLGEQYF.

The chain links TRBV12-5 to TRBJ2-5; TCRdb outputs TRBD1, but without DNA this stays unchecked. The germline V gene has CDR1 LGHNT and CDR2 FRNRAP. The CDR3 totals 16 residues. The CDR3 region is CASGLGTGLLQETQYF.

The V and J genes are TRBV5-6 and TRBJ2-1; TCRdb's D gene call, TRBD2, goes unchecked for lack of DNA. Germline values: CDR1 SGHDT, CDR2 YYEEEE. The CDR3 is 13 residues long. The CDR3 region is CASSAGLAHEKFF.

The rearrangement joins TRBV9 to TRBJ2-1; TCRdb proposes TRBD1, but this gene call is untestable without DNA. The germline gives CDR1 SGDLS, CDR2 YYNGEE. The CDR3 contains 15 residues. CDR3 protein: CASSVGGGVNNEQFF.

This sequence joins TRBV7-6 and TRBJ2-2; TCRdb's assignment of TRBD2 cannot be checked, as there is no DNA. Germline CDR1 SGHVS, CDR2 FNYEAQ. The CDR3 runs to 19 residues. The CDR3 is CASSPFISGETPNTGELFF.

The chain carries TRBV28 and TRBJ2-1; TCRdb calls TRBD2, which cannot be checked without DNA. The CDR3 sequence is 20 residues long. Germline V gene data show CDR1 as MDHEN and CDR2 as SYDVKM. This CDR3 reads CASSCPSGGYSNMSYNEQFF.

Here the CDR3 reads CASSRCGLISYEQYF. V and J are TRBV21-1 and TRBJ2-7. TRBV21-1 is a pseudogene. This CDR3 has 15 amino acids.

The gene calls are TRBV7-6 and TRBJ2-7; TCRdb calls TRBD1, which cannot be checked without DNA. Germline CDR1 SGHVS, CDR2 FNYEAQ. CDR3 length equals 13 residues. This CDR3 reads CASSYGTDYEQYF.

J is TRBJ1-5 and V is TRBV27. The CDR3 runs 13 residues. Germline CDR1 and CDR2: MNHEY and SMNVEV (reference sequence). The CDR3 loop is CASSTASNQPQHF.

CDR3: CASSEDVGTGDHEQYF. The chain carries TRBV5-6 and TRBJ2-7; TCRdb names TRBD1, which stays unverified in the absence of DNA. Looked up from germline, CDR1 is SGHDT and CDR2 is YYEEEE. The CDR3 loop spans 16 amino acids.